This T cell receptor beta chain came from a study of cytomegalovirus exposure and HLA in healthy donors. The CDR3 covers 14 residues. V trimming: 8 bases; J trimming: 6 bases; junction bases outside the gene matches: 11. Germline values: CDR1 LNHNV, CDR2 YYDKDF (reference sequence). About this clone: Its target is unknown.

Study-wide results and caveats: Overall, some 160 TCR beta chains were annotated as cytomegalovirus-associated.

With 60 Vbeta and 13 Jbeta primers, the PCR was carried out. This table comes from immunoSEQ multiplex PCR, and its TCRdb copy is limited to in-frame clones, with some not included. The sample holds approximately 100,000 clones, approximately 80% seen once. The clonotype originates from a female donor in good health and CMV-seronegative. This chain joins TRBV15 and TRBJ2-3; 7 nucleotides line up with TRBD2. Sequenced input: PBMCs. CDR3 DNA sequence: TGTGCCACCGCGTACGGGGGGTCCGGGGATACGCAGTATTTT. Its protein product is CATAYGGSGDTQYF.